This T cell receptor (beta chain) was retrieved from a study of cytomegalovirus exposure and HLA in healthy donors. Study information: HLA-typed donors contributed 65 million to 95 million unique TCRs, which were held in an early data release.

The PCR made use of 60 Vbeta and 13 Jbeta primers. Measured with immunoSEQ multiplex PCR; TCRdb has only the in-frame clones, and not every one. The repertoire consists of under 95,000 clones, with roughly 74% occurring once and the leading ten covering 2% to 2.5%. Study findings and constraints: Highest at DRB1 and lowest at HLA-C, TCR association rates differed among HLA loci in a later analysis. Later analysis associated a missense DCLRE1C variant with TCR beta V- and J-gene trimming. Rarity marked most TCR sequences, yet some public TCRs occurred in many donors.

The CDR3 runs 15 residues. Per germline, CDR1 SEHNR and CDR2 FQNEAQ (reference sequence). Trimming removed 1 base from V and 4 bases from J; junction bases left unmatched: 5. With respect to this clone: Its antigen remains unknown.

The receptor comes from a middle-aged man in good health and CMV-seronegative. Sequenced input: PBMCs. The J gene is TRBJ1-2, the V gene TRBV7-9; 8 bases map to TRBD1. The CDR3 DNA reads TGTGCCAGCAGCTTAGGGGTCAGGGGGCCCTATGGCTACACCTTC. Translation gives CASSLGVRGPYGYTF. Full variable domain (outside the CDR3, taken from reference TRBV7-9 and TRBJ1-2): DTGVSQNPRHKITKRGQNVTFRCDPISEHNRLYWYRQTLGQGPEFLTYFQNEAQLEKSRLLSDRFSAERPKGSFSTLEIQRTEQGDSAMYLCASSLGVRGPYGYTFGSGTRLTVV.